The 4 T cell receptor beta chains reported below all come from one sample, sequenced in a study of blood T cells in healthy people across ages. Sample-barcoded 5' priming and a J-beta primer mix drove a second PCR of 7 to 11 cycles. MiXCR, applied by TCRdb to the 5' RACE reads, yields one record per CDR3 protein. The table includes 1.8 million or so distinct CDR3 sequences, approximately 39% detected once. Sequences were obtained from blood. The receptors come from a human donor in good health.

The chain has TRBV7-2 and TRBJ2-3; TRBD1 is a possible D gene (6 bases). Per the germline V gene, CDR1 is SGHTA and CDR2 is FQGNSA. Trimming removed 8 bases at V and 2 bases at J, with 14 bases between. The CDR3 is 14 residues long. The CDR3 bases are TGTGCCAGCGGCCCACAGGGACACACAGATACGCAGTATTTT. It yields the protein CASGPQGHTDTQYF.

Comments on this clonotype: A read error may account for a junction end that differs from germline. V is TRBV20-1 and J is TRBJ1-6; tentatively, D is TRBD1 (5 bases). The CDR3 loop spans 15 amino acids. CDR1 is DFQATT, CDR2 SNEGSKA, per germline (reference sequence). The CDR3: CSAKAHGTPHSLLHF. Here the CDR3 DNA reads TGCAGTGCTAAAGCACACGGGACTCCTCATTCACTCCTCCACTTT.

The chain uses TRBV20-1 and TRBJ2-5, with a tentative D call TRBD2 (6 bases). Trimming shortened V by 1 base and J by 2 bases, and 14 bases separated the two germline ends. Germline V lookup: CDR1 DFQATT, CDR2 SNEGSKA (reference sequence). The CDR3 has 15 amino acids. CDR3 region: CSARGPSVGQETQYF. The CDR3 bases are TGCAGTGCTAGAGGTCCTAGCGTAGGGCAAGAGACCCAGTACTTC.

Comment on this clonotype: The junction shows a germline mismatch at one end, possibly a read error. This chain connects TRBV20-1 to TRBJ2-3; D could derive from TRBD1 or TRBD2 (5 bases each). This CDR3 spans 13 amino acids. The germline gives CDR1 DFQATT, CDR2 SNEGSKA (reference sequence). For the CDR3, the DNA is TGCAGTGCAGAAGGGACGCGCACAGATACGCGGTATTTT. Amino acid sequence: CSAEGTRTDTRYF.